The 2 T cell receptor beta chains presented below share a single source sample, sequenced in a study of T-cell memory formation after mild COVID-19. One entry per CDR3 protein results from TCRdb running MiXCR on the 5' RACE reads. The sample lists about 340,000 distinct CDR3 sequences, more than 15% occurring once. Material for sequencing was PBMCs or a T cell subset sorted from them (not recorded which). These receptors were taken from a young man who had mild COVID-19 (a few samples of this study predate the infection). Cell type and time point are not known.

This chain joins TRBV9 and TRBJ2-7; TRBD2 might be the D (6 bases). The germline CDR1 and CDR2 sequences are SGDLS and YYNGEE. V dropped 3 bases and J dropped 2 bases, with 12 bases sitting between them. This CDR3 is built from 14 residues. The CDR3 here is CASSGPGVPYEQYF. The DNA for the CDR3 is TGTGCCAGCAGCGGACCGGGGGTTCCCTACGAGCAGTACTTC. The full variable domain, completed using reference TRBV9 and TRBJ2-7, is DSGVTQTPKHLITATGQRVTLRCSPRSGDLSVYWYQQSLDQGLQFLIQYYNGEERAKGNILERFSAQQFPDLHSELNLSSLELGDSALYFCASSGPGVPYEQYFGPGTRLTVT.

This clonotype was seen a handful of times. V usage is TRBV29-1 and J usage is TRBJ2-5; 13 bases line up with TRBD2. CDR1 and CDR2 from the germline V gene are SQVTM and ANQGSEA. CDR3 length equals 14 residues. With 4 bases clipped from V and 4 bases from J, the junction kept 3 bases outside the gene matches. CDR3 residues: CSVGWTSGGETQYF. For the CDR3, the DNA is TGCAGCGTTGGGTGGACTAGCGGGGGAGAGACCCAGTACTTC.